This T cell receptor (beta chain) was sequenced during a study of blood T cell repertoires in COVID-19. V was shortened by 0 bases and J by 5 bases, with 17 bases between the two germline ends. The CDR3 totals 17 residues. Per germline, CDR1 MGHRA and CDR2 YSYEKL. Assay used: immunoSEQ multiplex PCR; TCRdb lists only in-frame clones, some missing. The profile shows some 250,000 clones, roughly 80% of them singletons. The gene calls are TRBV4-1 and TRBJ1-3; D is ambiguous. Sequencing input: peripheral blood. The sequence was obtained from a man in his sixties with acute or convalescent COVID-19. DNA of the CDR3: TGCGCCAGCAGCCAAGATCGAAACAGACGACTACGAAACACCATATATTTT. Translated, it gives CASSQDRNRRLRNTIYF.